Each of the 30 T cell receptor beta chains below was sequenced from the same sample in a study of T cells in Graves' hyperthyroidism and ophthalmopathy. From RNA transcripts, TCR beta CDR3 regions were amplified. During a first-round RT-PCR of the TCR CDR3, the HTBI primer set was used. TCRdb reprocessed the multiplex PCR reads via MiXCR and lists one record per CDR3 protein. The table shows 540,000 or so distinct CDR3 sequences, with just over 45% occurring only once. The sample consisted of peripheral blood or thyroid tissue (not recorded which). All receptors derive from an adult woman with Graves' disease, either hyperthyroidism or ophthalmopathy (not recorded which).

The sample holds many counts of this clonotype. The genes are TRBV14 and TRBJ1-3, with D perhaps matching TRBD1 (5 bases). The CDR3 length is 13 residues. V was shortened by 6 bases and J by 0 bases, with 6 bases between the two germline ends. Germline CDR1 reads SGHDN; CDR2 reads FVKESK. CDR3 region: CASRDSSGNTIYF. CDR3 DNA: TGTGCCAGCAGAGACAGCTCTGGAAACACCATATATTTT.

This clonotype appeared a few times. The rearrangement links TRBV28 to TRBJ2-6; no firm D call. V was clipped by 2 bases and J by 1 base, with 12 bases between them. In germline, CDR1 is MDHEN, CDR2 SYDVKM. The CDR3 length is 17 residues. The CDR3 nucleotides read TGTGCCAGCAGTTTAGGCGGCTTGAAATCTGGGGCCAACGTCCTGACTTTC. This codes for CASSLGGLKSGANVLTF.

The rearrangement joins TRBV20-1 to TRBJ1-5; 8 nucleotides align to TRBD1. The germline gives CDR1 DFQATT, CDR2 SNEGSKA (reference sequence). With 8 bases clipped from V and 9 bases from J, the junction kept 12 bases outside the gene matches. This CDR3 comprises 13 residues. The CDR3 loop reads CSTMDRALGPQHF. The DNA for the CDR3 is TGCAGTACCATGGACAGGGCGCTAGGGCCCCAGCATTTT.

This clonotype showed up just a few times. The chain carries TRBV10-3 and TRBJ2-5; D remains unclear. The CDR3 is 12 residues long. Between the trimmed V and J ends, which lost 1 base and 7 bases, there was a span of 7 bases. Looked up from germline, CDR1 is ENHRY and CDR2 is SYGVKD. The CDR3 DNA reads TGTGCCATCAGTGAGTGGGTTGGGACCCAGTACTTC. This sequence encodes CAISEWVGTQYF.

Here the CDR3 reads CASSLGQTARETQYF. The CDR3 bases are TGTGCCAGCAGCCTCGGACAGACCGCACGAGAGACCCAGTACTTC. The chain combines TRBV14 with TRBJ2-5, with a tentative D call TRBD1 (6 bases). This CDR3 region has 15 residues. Germline V gene sequence: CDR1 SGHDN, CDR2 FVKESK. V was cut by 4 bases and J by 4 bases, with 16 bases left in between.

This clonotype was found many times. The genes are TRBV6-5 and TRBJ1-2, with D tentatively TRBD1 (5 bases). Germline V gene lookup returns CDR1 MNHEY and CDR2 SVGAGI. CDR3 size: 13 residues. Trimming stripped 6 bases from V and 7 bases from J, with 15 bases between. CDR3 sequence (DNA): TGTGCCAGCAGCCAACAGGTTTTGGGTGGCTACACCTTC. The encoded protein is CASSQQVLGGYTF.

There are a few counts of this clonotype. The V call is TRBV7-2, the J call TRBJ1-3; D not certain. Germline loops: CDR1 SGHTA, CDR2 FQGNSA. CDR3 length: 9 amino acids. The V gene lost 5 bases and the J gene lost 11 bases, with 4 bases spanning the gap. CDR3 sequence reads: CASSPAIYF. The DNA of the CDR3 is TGTGCCAGCAGCCCCGCCATATATTTT.

V gene TRBV25-1 combines with J gene TRBJ1-2; perhaps TRBD1 as D (6 bases). The CDR3 contains 11 residues. In germline, CDR1 is MGHDK, CDR2 SYGVNS. The CDR3 region has the DNA TGTGCTCAAGCGGGGGCGCAGGGCTACACCTTC. Translating it yields CAQAGAQGYTF.

The genes are TRBV20-1 and TRBJ2-5; D is tentatively TRBD1 or TRBD2 (5 bases each). V lost 0 bases and J lost 4, with 9 bases in between. The CDR3 has 13 amino acids. From germline, CDR1 is DFQATT and CDR2 SNEGSKA (reference sequence). The chain's CDR3 is CSARDWGRETQYF. CDR3 nucleotide sequence: TGCAGTGCTAGAGATTGGGGGAGAGAGACCCAGTACTTC.

This chain joins TRBV15 and TRBJ2-5, with D perhaps assigned TRBD1 or TRBD2 (5 bases each). Germline lookup yields CDR1 LNHNV and CDR2 YYDKDF (reference sequence). The CDR3 is 14 amino acids. Trimming removed 1 base at V and 4 bases at J, with 10 bases between. CDR3 coding DNA: TGTGCCACCAGCAGAGTTGGGGGACGAGAGACCCAGTACTTC. This translates into CATSRVGGRETQYF.

The chain is built from TRBV20-1 and TRBJ2-7; TRBD1 or TRBD2 may be the D gene (5 bases each). V was pared by 2 bases and J by 5 bases, with 16 bases between. The CDR3 runs 14 residues. In germline, CDR1 is DFQATT, CDR2 SNEGSKA (reference sequence). For the CDR3, the DNA is TGCAGTGCTAGATCCCCCCGGGACCGAGACGAGCAGTACTTC. Amino acids: CSARSPRDRDEQYF.

In its sample, this clonotype was seen many times. This chain links TRBV24-1 with TRBJ2-7; TRBD1 agrees at 7 bases. J lost 4 bases, V lost 3 bases, and 5 bases had no gene match. CDR1 is KGHDR and CDR2 is SFDVKD in the germline V gene. The CDR3 spans 14 residues. The CDR3 is CATSDGQVPYEQYF. The CDR3 nucleotides are TGTGCCACCAGTGATGGACAGGTTCCGTACGAGCAGTACTTC.

This clonotype was observed many times. The chain carries TRBV7-8 and TRBJ2-5; no reliable D call. The V end was cut by 1 base, the J end by 0 bases, with 3 bases between. CDR3 length equals 13 residues. Looked up from germline, CDR1 is SGHVS and CDR2 is FQNEAQ. The DNA for the CDR3 is TGTGCCAGCAGCTTAGGGGACCAAGAGACCCAGTACTTC. Residues: CASSLGDQETQYF.

As regards this clonotype: The junction does not match germline at one end; this may be a read error. J is TRBJ2-7 and V is TRBV28; no definite D call. The germline V gene has CDR1 MDHEN and CDR2 SYDVKM. The CDR3 spans 11 residues. The CDR3, as DNA: TGTTCCAGCAGTTCCAACCGAGAGCAGTACTTC. Its protein is CSSSSNREQYF.

The genes are TRBV6-6 and TRBJ1-1, with TRBD1 matching 9 bases. The germline V gene has CDR1 MNHNY and CDR2 SVGAGI (reference sequence). With V trimmed by 2 bases and J by 1 base, 8 bases remained unmatched. This CDR3 has 17 residues. CDR3 sequence reads: CASSYAFPGQGNTEAFF. In DNA form, the CDR3 reads TGTGCCAGCAGTTACGCTTTTCCGGGACAGGGGAACACTGAAGCTTTCTTT.

This clonotype was detected many times. The chain carries TRBV20-1 and TRBJ1-3; D gene unclear. The CDR3 consists of 14 residues. Germline CDR1 and CDR2: DFQATT and SNEGSKA (reference sequence). The V end lost 4 bases, the J end lost 2 bases, and 12 bases lay between the germline ends. CDR3 protein: CSATSWAAGNTIYF. CDR3 coding DNA: TGCAGTGCTACCTCGTGGGCGGCTGGAAACACCATATATTTT.

This clonotype was seen at least ten times. The chain uses TRBV7-2 and TRBJ1-6; possible D gene TRBD1, 6 bases. The CDR3 runs 16 residues. The germline V gene encodes CDR1 SGHTA and CDR2 FQGNSA. V was cut by 4 bases and J by 14 bases, with 24 bases left in between. DNA of the CDR3: TGTGCCAGCAGCTCCTCGAGGGGAACAGGGTCCGACACCCTCCACTTT. This encodes CASSSSRGTGSDTLHF.

There are a few counts of this clonotype. The chain joins TRBV28 to TRBJ2-7; D is ambiguous. CDR3 length: 12 residues. V lost 4 bases and J 6 bases, leaving 10 bases between the germline ends. CDR1 is MDHEN, CDR2 SYDVKM, per germline. CDR3 coding DNA: TGTGCCAGCAGTTCCAACCCGCGCGAGCAGTACTTC. It yields the protein CASSSNPREQYF.

The V gene is TRBV29-1, the J gene TRBJ1-4, with a possible D match to TRBD1 (5 bases). The CDR3 runs to 13 residues. CDR1 SQVTM and CDR2 ANQGSEA come from the germline V gene. The V and J ends lost 6 bases and 7 bases respectively, with 15 bases between them. As DNA, the CDR3 is TGCAGCGTCCTCAATAGGAGGGGTGAAAAACTGTTTTTT. This encodes CSVLNRRGEKLFF. The complete variable domain, with remaining parts taken from reference TRBV29-1 and TRBJ1-4, reads SAVISQKPSRDICQRGTSLTIQCQVDSQVTMMFWYRQQPGQSLTLIATANQGSEATYESGFVIDKFPISRPNLTFSTLTVSNMSPEDSSIYLCSVLNRRGEKLFFGSGTQLSVL.

The rearrangement links TRBV28 to TRBJ2-7, with 7 bases identical to TRBD1. The CDR3 has 14 amino acids. V lost 6 bases, J lost 6 bases, and 11 bases stayed unmatched. Germline V gene data show CDR1 as MDHEN and CDR2 as SYDVKM. The CDR3 nucleotides read TGTGCCAGCAGATGGACAGGTGGTACGGGCGAGCAGTACTTC. Encoded protein: CASRWTGGTGEQYF.

This rearrangement joins TRBV25-1 to TRBJ2-5; 8 bases line up with TRBD2. There are 17 residues in the CDR3. V was pared by 5 bases and J by 4 bases, with 15 bases of the junction left unmatched. From germline, CDR1 is MGHDK and CDR2 SYGVNS. CDR3 DNA: TGTGCCAGCAGTCGGCCCGGGGTAGCGGGACTACGAGAGACCCAGTACTTC. This codes for CASSRPGVAGLRETQYF.

In this sample, this clonotype turned up many times. This sequence joins TRBV27 and TRBJ1-5; D not resolved. This CDR3 is built from 15 residues. Trimming removed 5 bases at V and 3 bases at J, with 14 bases between. CDR1 and CDR2 (germline): MNHEY, SMNVEV (reference sequence). The DNA for the CDR3 is TGTGCCAGCAGTCCACAGACGGCGTTCAATCAGCCCCAGCATTTT. Amino acids: CASSPQTAFNQPQHF.

The V gene is TRBV27, the J gene TRBJ1-1; 7 bases line up with TRBD1. Germline CDR1 is MNHEY and CDR2 is SMNVEV (reference sequence). The CDR3 covers 17 residues. Trimming took 7 bases from V and 2 from J; bases not matched to a gene: 16. As DNA, the CDR3 is TGTGCCAGCATCCCTGAGACAGGGACGAAGGGCAACACTGAAGCTTTCTTT. Encoded protein: CASIPETGTKGNTEAFF.

This clonotype was seen at least ten times. This rearrangement joins TRBV5-1 to TRBJ2-2, with 11 bases lining up with TRBD2. J gave up 4 bases and V 2 bases, and 4 bases lay outside the gene matches. The CDR3 totals 16 residues. CDR1 is SGHRS, CDR2 YFSETQ, per germline. The CDR3 nucleotides are TGCGCCAGCAGCTTTACTAGCGGGAGTACCACCGGGGAGCTGTTTTTT. Translating it yields CASSFTSGSTTGELFF.

Here the CDR3 reads CASTSVRNQPQHF. In DNA form, the CDR3 reads TGTGCCAGCACCTCGGTTAGGAATCAGCCCCAGCATTTT. The chain uses TRBV2 and TRBJ1-5; D call uncertain. The CDR3 runs 13 residues. V was trimmed by 7 bases and J by 4 bases, leaving 11 bases between them. CDR1 and CDR2 (germline): SNHLY, FYNNEI.

This clonotype was recorded many times. The chain links TRBV6-5 to TRBJ1-2, with 7 bases fitting TRBD1. The CDR3 is made up of 17 amino acids. Germline CDR1 and CDR2: MNHEY and SVGAGI. V lost 2 bases, J lost 0 bases, and 9 bases stayed unmatched. CDR3 loop: CASSYGPNRGSNYGYTF. The CDR3 DNA reads TGTGCCAGCAGTTACGGCCCGAACAGGGGATCTAACTATGGCTACACCTTC.

This clonotype was found many times. The rearrangement joins TRBV10-3 to TRBJ2-3, with D tentatively TRBD1 (5 bases). V dropped 5 bases and J dropped 2 bases, with 14 bases sitting between them. The germline V gene has CDR1 ENHRY and CDR2 SYGVKD. This CDR3 contains 15 residues. CDR3 sequence reads: CAISRGDSFTDTQYF. DNA for the CDR3: TGTGCCATCAGTAGGGGCGACTCTTTCACAGATACGCAGTATTTT.

This chain joins TRBV15 and TRBJ1-5; D unclear. Per germline, CDR1 LNHNV and CDR2 YYDKDF (reference sequence). The CDR3 extends over 15 amino acids. Trimming removed 2 bases at V and 7 bases at J, with 15 bases between. Here the CDR3 DNA reads TGTGCCACCAGCAGAAATCGGGCTGGCGGGCAGCCCCAGCATTTT. Its protein product is CATSRNRAGGQPQHF.

The rearrangement links TRBV12-3 or TRBV12-4 to TRBJ1-1, with D perhaps matching TRBD1 (6 bases). There are 15 residues in the CDR3. Trimming shortened V by 1 base and J by 6 bases, and 15 bases separated the two germline ends. CDR3 residues: CASSLDRVGIPEAFF. In nucleotides, the CDR3 is TGTGCCAGCAGTTTAGACAGGGTTGGAATCCCTGAAGCTTTCTTT.

The V and J genes are TRBV20-1 and TRBJ1-1, with 8 bases aligning to TRBD1. The CDR3 is 17 amino acids. The germline V gene encodes CDR1 DFQATT and CDR2 SNEGSKA (reference sequence). V trimming: 6 bases; J trimming: 0 bases; junction bases outside the gene matches: 15. The CDR3 DNA follows: TGCAGTGCCCAAGGATACGGGGACAGGCTAATGAACACTGAAGCTTTCTTT. Protein sequence: CSAQGYGDRLMNTEAFF.